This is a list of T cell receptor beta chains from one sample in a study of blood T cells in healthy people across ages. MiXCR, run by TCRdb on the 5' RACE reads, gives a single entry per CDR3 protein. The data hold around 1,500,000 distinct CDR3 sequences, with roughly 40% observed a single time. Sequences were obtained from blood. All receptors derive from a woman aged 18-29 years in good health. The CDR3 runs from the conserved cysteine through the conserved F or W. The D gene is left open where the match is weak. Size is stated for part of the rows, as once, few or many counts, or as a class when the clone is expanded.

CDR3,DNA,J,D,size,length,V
CSVETGFEQYF,TGCAGCGTTGAGACAGGATTCGAGCAGTACTTC,TRBJ2-7,NA,NA,11,TRBV29-1
CAISESPPNTEAFF,TGTGCCATCAGTGAGTCCCCACCTAACACTGAAGCTTTCTTT,TRBJ1-1,NA,NA,14,TRBV10-3
CASSLGIWGETQYF,TGTGCCAGCAGCTTAGGTATCTGGGGAGAGACCCAGTACTTC,TRBJ2-5,NA,few,14,TRBV11-2
CASSYSAGEVGYTF,TGTGCCAGCAGTTACTCGGCGGGGGAAGTTGGCTACACCTTC,TRBJ1-2,NA,NA,14,TRBV6-5
CASSDPGQGSGDEQYF,TGTGCCAGCAGCGACCCGGGTCAGGGGTCTGGGGACGAGCAGTACTTC,TRBJ2-7,NA,NA,16,TRBV7-9
CASSLQSGGRTDTQYF,TGTGCCAGCAGTTTACAGAGCGGGGGCCGCACAGATACGCAGTATTTT,TRBJ2-3,TRBD2,once,16,TRBV27
CASSRTQGGTEAFF,TGTGCCAGCAGCCGGACGCAGGGGGGCACTGAAGCTTTCTTT,TRBJ1-1,TRBD1,NA,14,TRBV3-1
CASSFSRGREQYF,TGCGCCAGCAGTTTCAGCAGGGGGCGCGAGCAGTACTTC,TRBJ2-7,TRBD1,NA,13,TRBV4-1
CASSQGHNSYEQYF,TGTGCCAGCAGCCAAGGACACAACTCCTACGAGCAGTACTTC,TRBJ2-7,NA,NA,14,TRBV3-1
CASSTRGTEAFF,TGTGCCAGCAGTACCAGGGGTACTGAAGCTTTCTTT,TRBJ1-1,NA,few,12,TRBV25-1
CASSLTSGGAGELFF,TGTGCCAGCAGTTTGACTAGCGGGGGGGCGGGGGAGCTGTTTTTT,TRBJ2-2,TRBD2,few,15,TRBV12-3/TRBV12-4
CASSLLGEADTQYF,TGTGCCAGCAGTTTATTAGGGGAGGCAGATACGCAGTATTTT,TRBJ2-3,NA,NA,14,TRBV27
CSVGGGREQPQHF,TGCAGCGTTGGGGGGGGGCGGGAGCAGCCCCAGCATTTT,TRBJ1-5,NA,NA,13,TRBV29-1
CSGTGGTGTGDTQYF,TGCAGCGGGACGGGCGGGACAGGGACAGGAGATACGCAGTATTTT,TRBJ2-3,TRBD1,few,15,TRBV29-1
CASSRTSGRAEETQYF,TGTGCCAGCAGTCGTACTAGCGGGAGGGCCGAAGAGACCCAGTACTTC,TRBJ2-5,TRBD2,NA,16,TRBV28
CASSFDGTGGVGYTF,TGTGCCAGCAGCTTTGATGGGACAGGTGGGGTTGGCTACACCTTC,TRBJ1-2,TRBD1,NA,15,TRBV7-9
CASRRTGGSVYNEQYF,TGTGCCAGCAGGAGGACAGGGGGAAGCGTGTACAATGAGCAGTACTTC,TRBJ2-7,TRBD1,NA,16,TRBV27
CASSEDQRVIQYF,TGTGCCAGCAGTGAAGATCAGAGGGTCATTCAGTACTTC,TRBJ2-4,NA,NA,13,TRBV6-1
CASSSTGQGPNEKLFF,TGCGCCAGCAGCTCCACGGGACAGGGCCCTAATGAAAAACTGTTTTTT,TRBJ1-4,TRBD1,few,16,TRBV5-1
CASSFGLAGGPISTDTQYF,TGTGCCAGCAGCTTTGGTTTAGCGGGGGGCCCAATCAGCACAGATACGCAGTATTTT,TRBJ2-3,TRBD2,NA,19,TRBV7-3
CASSVQVQETQYF,TGTGCCAGCAGTGTTCAGGTCCAAGAGACCCAGTACTTC,TRBJ2-5,NA,few,13,TRBV2
CASSLVASGLEGPQYF,TGTGCCAGCAGCTTAGTTGCTTCGGGACTAGAGGGTCCCCAGTACTTC,TRBJ2-5,TRBD2,NA,16,TRBV11-2
CASSSHSRGEDTQYF,TGTGCCAGCAGCTCGCACTCTCGGGGGGAAGATACGCAGTATTTT,TRBJ2-3,TRBD2,NA,15,TRBV27
CASSYRDNQETQYF,TGCGCCAGCAGCTACCGGGACAACCAAGAGACCCAGTACTTC,TRBJ2-5,NA,NA,14,TRBV4-1
CASSPLGYNEQFF,TGCGCCAGCAGCCCCCTCGGCTACAATGAGCAGTTCTTC,TRBJ2-1,NA,many,13,TRBV12-3/TRBV12-4
CASSPQGAKSGNTIYF,TGTGCCAGCAGTCCACAGGGGGCAAAGTCTGGAAACACCATATATTTT,TRBJ1-3,TRBD1,NA,16,TRBV6-5
CSVTVGGDYGYTF,TGCAGCGTCACCGTGGGAGGAGACTATGGCTACACCTTC,TRBJ1-2,NA,few,13,TRBV29-1
CASSFIGDTEAFF,TGTGCCAGCAGCTTTATCGGCGACACTGAAGCTTTCTTT,TRBJ1-1,NA,NA,13,TRBV7-3
CASSWTSGRTYAQYF,TGTGCCAGCAGTTGGACTAGCGGGAGGACCTACGCGCAGTACTTC,TRBJ2-7,TRBD2,few,15,TRBV2
CASSLVEYGYTF,TGTGCCAGCAGCTTAGTAGAATATGGCTACACCTTC,TRBJ1-2,NA,few,12,TRBV7-9
CSARADRGDTQYF,TGCAGTGCTAGAGCGGACCGCGGCGATACGCAGTATTTT,TRBJ2-3,NA,few,13,TRBV20-1
CASTRGETQFF,TGTGCCAGCACCCGGGGGGAGACCCAGTTCTTC,TRBJ2-1,TRBD2,NA,11,TRBV2
CASSYAGGGSYEQYF,TGTGCCAGCAGTTACGCCGGGGGCGGCTCCTACGAGCAGTACTTC,TRBJ2-7,NA,medium-sized,15,TRBV6-5
CASSLTKGAHGYGYTF,TGTGCCAGCAGCTTAACCAAGGGGGCGCACGGCTATGGCTACACCTTC,TRBJ1-2,TRBD1,NA,16,TRBV7-9
CATSPHYGYTF,TGTGCCACCAGCCCGCACTATGGCTACACCTTC,TRBJ1-2,NA,NA,11,TRBV6-2/TRBV6-3
CASGGQGGGYTF,TGTGCCAGCGGGGGGCAGGGGGGTGGCTACACCTTC,TRBJ1-2,TRBD1,NA,12,TRBV6-6
CSAPRTSENEQYF,TGCAGTGCCCCCCGGACTAGCGAAAACGAGCAGTACTTC,TRBJ2-7,TRBD2,few,13,TRBV20-1
CASSPTGVGYEQYF,TGCGCCAGCAGCCCGACAGGGGTAGGGTACGAGCAGTACTTC,TRBJ2-7,TRBD1,few,14,TRBV4-1
CASSESRGGHQPQHF,TGTGCCAGCAGTGAGTCCAGGGGTGGCCATCAGCCCCAGCATTTT,TRBJ1-5,NA,NA,15,TRBV6-1
CASSTGVGTGELFF,TGTGCCAGCAGTACGGGGGTTGGCACCGGGGAGCTGTTTTTT,TRBJ2-2,NA,NA,14,TRBV6-2/TRBV6-3
CASSGGAVQYF,TGTGCCAGCAGCGGTGGGGCGGTCCAGTATTTT,TRBJ2-3,NA,NA,11,TRBV7-9
CASRIAGEAYNEQFF,TGTGCCAGCAGAATAGCGGGGGAGGCCTACAATGAGCAGTTCTTC,TRBJ2-1,TRBD2,NA,15,TRBV28
CAISDGGQREAFF,TGTGCCATCAGTGATGGGGGACAGCGTGAAGCTTTCTTT,TRBJ1-1,TRBD1,few,13,TRBV10-3
CASSQASPLYNEQFF,TGCGCCAGCAGCCAAGCCTCACCGCTCTACAATGAGCAGTTCTTC,TRBJ2-1,NA,NA,15,TRBV4-1
CASSQGGQLNSPLHF,TGCGCCAGCAGCCAAGGGGGACAGTTAAATTCACCCCTCCACTTT,TRBJ1-6,TRBD1,few,15,TRBV4-1
CASSSPPRAQQDTQYF,TGTGCCAGCAGTAGCCCGCCTAGGGCTCAGCAAGATACGCAGTATTTT,TRBJ2-3,NA,many,16,TRBV7-9
CASSFPRGGETQYF,TGTGCCAGCAGCTTCCCGCGGGGGGGGGAGACCCAGTACTTC,TRBJ2-5,TRBD2,NA,14,TRBV11-2
CASSFGGLAETDTQYF,TGTGCCAGCAGCTTTGGGGGACTAGCGGAGACAGATACGCAGTATTTT,TRBJ2-3,TRBD2,many,16,TRBV7-9
CSASSGTGMFGSTEAFF,TGCAGTGCTAGTTCCGGGACAGGGATGTTCGGGAGCACTGAAGCTTTCTTT,TRBJ1-1,TRBD1,NA,17,TRBV20-1
CSAGHGGASNEQFF,TGCAGTGCTGGCCACGGGGGGGCTTCCAATGAGCAGTTCTTC,TRBJ2-1,TRBD2,NA,14,TRBV20-1
CASSDNLGTWGYTDTQYF,TGTGCCAGCAGTGACAACCTCGGGACCTGGGGATACACAGATACGCAGTATTTT,TRBJ2-3,NA,NA,18,TRBV25-1
CASSTTRGPLSATEAFF,TGTGCCAGCAGTACTACGAGAGGGCCTCTGTCGGCCACTGAAGCTTTCTTT,TRBJ1-1,NA,NA,17,TRBV6-5